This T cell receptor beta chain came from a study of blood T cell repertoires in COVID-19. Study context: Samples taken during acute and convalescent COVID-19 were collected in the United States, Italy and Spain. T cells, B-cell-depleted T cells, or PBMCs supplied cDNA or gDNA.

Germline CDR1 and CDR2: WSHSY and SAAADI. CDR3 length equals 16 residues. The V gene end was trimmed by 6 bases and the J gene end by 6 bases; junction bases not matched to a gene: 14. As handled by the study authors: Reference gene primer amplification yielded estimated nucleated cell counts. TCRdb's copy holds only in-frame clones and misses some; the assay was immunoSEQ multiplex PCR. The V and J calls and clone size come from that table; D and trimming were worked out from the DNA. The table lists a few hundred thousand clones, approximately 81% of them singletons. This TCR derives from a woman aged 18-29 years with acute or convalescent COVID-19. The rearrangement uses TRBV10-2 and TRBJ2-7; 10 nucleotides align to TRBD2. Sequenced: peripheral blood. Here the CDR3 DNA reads TGCGCCAGCAGCGACCCGGGACTAGCGAAGAGGTCCGAGCAGTACTTC. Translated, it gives CASSDPGLAKRSEQYF.